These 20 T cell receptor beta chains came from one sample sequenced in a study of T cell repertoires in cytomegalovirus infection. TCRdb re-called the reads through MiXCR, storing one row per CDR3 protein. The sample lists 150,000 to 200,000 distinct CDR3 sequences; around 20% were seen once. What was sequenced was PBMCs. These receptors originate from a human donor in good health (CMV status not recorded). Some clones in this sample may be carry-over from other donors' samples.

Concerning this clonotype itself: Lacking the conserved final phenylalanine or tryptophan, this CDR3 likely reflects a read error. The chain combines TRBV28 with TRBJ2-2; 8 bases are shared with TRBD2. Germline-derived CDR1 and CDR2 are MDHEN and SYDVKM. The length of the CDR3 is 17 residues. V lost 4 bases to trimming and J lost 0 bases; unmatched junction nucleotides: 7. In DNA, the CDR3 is TGTGCCAGCAGTTCCCCTGGACTAGCCGCGAACACCGGGGAGCTGTTTCTT. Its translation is CASSSPGLAANTGELFL.

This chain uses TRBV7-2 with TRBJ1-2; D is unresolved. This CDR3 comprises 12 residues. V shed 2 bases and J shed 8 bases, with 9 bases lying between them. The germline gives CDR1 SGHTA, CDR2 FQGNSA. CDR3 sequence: CASSLSWVGYTF. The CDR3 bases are TGTGCCAGCAGCTTAAGTTGGGTCGGCTACACCTTC.

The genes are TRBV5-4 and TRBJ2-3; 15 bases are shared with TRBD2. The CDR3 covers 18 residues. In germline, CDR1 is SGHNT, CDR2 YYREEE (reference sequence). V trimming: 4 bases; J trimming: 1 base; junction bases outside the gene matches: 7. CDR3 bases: TGTGCCAGCAGCGGAGGGACTAGCGGGAGGACCCGCACAGATACGCAGTATTTT. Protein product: CASSGGTSGRTRTDTQYF.

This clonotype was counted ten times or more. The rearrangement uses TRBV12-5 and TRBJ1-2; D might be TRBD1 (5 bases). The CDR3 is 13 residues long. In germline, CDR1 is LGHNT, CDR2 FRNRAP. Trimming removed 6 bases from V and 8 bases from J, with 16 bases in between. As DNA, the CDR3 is TGTGCTAGTGGCCGACCCCCTCGGGGCGGCTACACCTTC. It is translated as CASGRPPRGGYTF.

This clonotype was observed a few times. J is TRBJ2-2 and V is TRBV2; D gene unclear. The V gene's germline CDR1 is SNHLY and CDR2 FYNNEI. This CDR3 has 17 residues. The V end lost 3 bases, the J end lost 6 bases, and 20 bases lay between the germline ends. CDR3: CASSDALGISPSGELFF. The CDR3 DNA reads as TGTGCCAGCAGTGACGCATTGGGTATTTCCCCCTCCGGGGAGCTGTTTTTT.

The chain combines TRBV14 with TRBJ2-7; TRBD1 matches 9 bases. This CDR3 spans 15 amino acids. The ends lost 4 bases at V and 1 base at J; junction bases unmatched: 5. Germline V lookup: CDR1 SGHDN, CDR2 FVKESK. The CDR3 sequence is CASSLAGQGSYEQYF. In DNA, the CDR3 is TGTGCCAGCAGCCTCGCGGGACAGGGTTCCTACGAGCAGTACTTC. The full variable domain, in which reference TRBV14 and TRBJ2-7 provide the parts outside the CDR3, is EAGVTQFPSHSVIEKGQTVTLRCDPISGHDNLYWYRRVMGKEIKFLLHFVKESKQDESGMPNNRFLAERTGGTYSTLKVQPAELEDSGVYFCASSLAGQGSYEQYFGPGTRLTVT.

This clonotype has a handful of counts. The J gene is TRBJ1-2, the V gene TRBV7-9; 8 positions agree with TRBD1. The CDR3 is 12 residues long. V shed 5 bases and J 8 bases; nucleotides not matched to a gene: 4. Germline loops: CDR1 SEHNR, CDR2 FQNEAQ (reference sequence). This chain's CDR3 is CASSPDRGGYTF. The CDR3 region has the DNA TGTGCCAGCAGCCCCGACAGGGGAGGCTACACCTTC.

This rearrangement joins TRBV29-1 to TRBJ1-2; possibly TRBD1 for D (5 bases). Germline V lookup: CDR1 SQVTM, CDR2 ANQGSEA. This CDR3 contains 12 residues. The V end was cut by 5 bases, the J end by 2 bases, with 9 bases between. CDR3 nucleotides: TGCAGCGTTACGACAGCAAACTATGGCTACACCTTC. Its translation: CSVTTANYGYTF.

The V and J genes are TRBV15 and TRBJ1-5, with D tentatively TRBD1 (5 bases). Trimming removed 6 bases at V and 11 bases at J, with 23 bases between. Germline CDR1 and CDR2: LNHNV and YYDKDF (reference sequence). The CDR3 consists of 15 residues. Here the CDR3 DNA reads TGTGCCACCAGAGGGGACTTGGCCAACCTCGGGGCCCAGCATTTT. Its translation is CATRGDLANLGAQHF.

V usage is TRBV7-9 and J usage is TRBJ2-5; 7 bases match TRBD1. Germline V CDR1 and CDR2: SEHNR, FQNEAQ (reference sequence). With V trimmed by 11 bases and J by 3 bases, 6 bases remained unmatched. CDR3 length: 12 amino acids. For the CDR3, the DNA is TGTGCCGGGGACAGTGAAAAAGAGACCCAGTACTTC. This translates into CAGDSEKETQYF.

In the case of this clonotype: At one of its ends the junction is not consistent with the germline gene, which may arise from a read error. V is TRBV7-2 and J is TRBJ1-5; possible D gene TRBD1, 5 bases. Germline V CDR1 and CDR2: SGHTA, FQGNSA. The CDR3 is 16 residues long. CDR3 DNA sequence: TGTGCCAGCATCTTAGGGCAGGGTCTAAGCAATCAGCCCCAGCATTTT. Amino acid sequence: CASILGQGLSNQPQHF. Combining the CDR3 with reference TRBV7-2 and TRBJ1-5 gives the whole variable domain GAGVSQSPSNKVTEKGKDVELRCDPISGHTALYWYRQSLGQGLEFLIYFQGNSAPDKSGLPSDRFSAERTGGSVSTLTIQRTQQEDSAVYLCASILGQGLSNQPQHFGDGTRLSIL.

CDR3 amino acids: CSASEEREKLFF. The CDR3 DNA reads as TGCAGTGCTAGCGAGGAGCGTGAAAAACTGTTTTTT. This chain joins TRBV20-1 and TRBJ1-4, with D unresolved. V lost 3 bases and J lost 7, with 9 bases in between. The length of the CDR3 is 12 residues. CDR1 is DFQATT, CDR2 SNEGSKA, per germline (reference sequence).

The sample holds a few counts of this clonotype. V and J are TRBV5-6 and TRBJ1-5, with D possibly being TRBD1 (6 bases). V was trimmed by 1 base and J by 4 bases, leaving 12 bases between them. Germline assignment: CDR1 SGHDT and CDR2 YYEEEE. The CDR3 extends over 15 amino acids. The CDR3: CASSLWAGVNQPQHF. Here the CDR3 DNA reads TGTGCCAGCAGCTTGTGGGCAGGGGTTAATCAGCCCCAGCATTTT.

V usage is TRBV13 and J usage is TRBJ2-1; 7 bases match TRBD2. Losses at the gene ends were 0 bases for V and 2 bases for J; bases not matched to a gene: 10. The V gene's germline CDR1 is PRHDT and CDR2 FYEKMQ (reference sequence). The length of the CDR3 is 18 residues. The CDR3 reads CASSLGLIGGFTYNEQFF. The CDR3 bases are TGTGCCAGCAGCTTAGGCCTAATCGGGGGGTTTACCTACAATGAGCAGTTCTTC.

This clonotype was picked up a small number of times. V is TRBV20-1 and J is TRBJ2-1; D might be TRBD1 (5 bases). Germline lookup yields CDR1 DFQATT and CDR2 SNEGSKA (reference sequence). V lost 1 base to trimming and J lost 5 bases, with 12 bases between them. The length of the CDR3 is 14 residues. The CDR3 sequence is CSARGLGRNNEQFF. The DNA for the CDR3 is TGCAGTGCTAGAGGATTGGGGCGGAACAATGAGCAGTTCTTC.

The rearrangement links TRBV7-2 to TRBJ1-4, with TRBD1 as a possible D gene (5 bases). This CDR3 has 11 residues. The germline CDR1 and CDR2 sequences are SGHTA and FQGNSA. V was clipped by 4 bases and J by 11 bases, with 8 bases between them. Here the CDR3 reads CASSSGPKLFF. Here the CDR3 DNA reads TGTGCCAGCAGCTCGGGACCGAAACTGTTTTTT.

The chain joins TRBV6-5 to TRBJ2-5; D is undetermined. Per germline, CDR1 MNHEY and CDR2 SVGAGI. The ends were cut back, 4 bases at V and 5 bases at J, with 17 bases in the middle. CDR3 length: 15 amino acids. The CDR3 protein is CASSSGGPARETQYF. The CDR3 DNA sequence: TGTGCCAGCAGTTCAGGCGGCCCTGCCCGGGAGACCCAGTACTTC.

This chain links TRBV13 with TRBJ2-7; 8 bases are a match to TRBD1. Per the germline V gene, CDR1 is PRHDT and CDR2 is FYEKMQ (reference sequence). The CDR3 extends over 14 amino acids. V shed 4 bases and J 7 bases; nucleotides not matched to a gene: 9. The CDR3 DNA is TGTGCCAGCAGCTCCAGGGGGCGGAAATGGGAGCAGTACTTC. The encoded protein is CASSSRGRKWEQYF.

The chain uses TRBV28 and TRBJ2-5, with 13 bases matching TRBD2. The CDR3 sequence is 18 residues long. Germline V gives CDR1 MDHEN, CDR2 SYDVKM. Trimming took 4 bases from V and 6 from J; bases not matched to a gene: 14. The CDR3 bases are TGTGCCAGCAGTTCCCGACTAGCGGGAGGCCCCCTGTCCCAGACCCAGTACTTC. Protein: CASSSRLAGGPLSQTQYF.

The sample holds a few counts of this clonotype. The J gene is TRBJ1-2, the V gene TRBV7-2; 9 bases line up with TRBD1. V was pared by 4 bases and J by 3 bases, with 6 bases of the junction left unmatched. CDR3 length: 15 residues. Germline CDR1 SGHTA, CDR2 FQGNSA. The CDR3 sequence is CASSSRQGVDYGYTF. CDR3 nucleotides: TGTGCCAGCAGCTCCAGACAGGGGGTGGACTATGGCTACACCTTC.